This T cell receptor (beta chain) was captured by sequencing in a study of Graves' ophthalmopathy and Graves' hyperthyroidism (dated by TCRdb to the late 2010s). At the level of the whole study: Peripheral blood was collected at initial diagnosis, before any treatment. TCR beta repertoire signatures were used to distinguish Graves' ophthalmopathy from Graves' hyperthyroidism and to predict progression to ophthalmopathy. In total, 135 blood samples were TCR-sequenced: fewer than 50 ophthalmopathy, some 72 hyperthyroidism and about 17 hyperthyroidism-to-ophthalmopathy patients. To explore V-J signatures distinguishing ophthalmopathy from hyperthyroidism, a discovery set of more than 95 patients (roughly 45 ophthalmopathy, roughly 55 stable hyperthyroidism) was enrolled. An independent validation cohort was composed of fewer than 20 hyperthyroidism patients and more than 15 patients who later progressed from hyperthyroidism to ophthalmopathy. In more than five hyperthyroidism patients, the T-cell repertoires found in thyroid tissue were compared with those found in blood. Following sample collection, hyperthyroidism patients were given methimazole at a starting dose of 30 mg daily, and ophthalmopathy patients were given high-dose intravenous methylprednisolone.

General findings and caveats noted by the study authors: Among expanded thyroid clonotypes with frequency above 0.001, most also showed up in blood, which suggests that blood repertoires may reflect the thyroid immune response. In validation, the model predicted ophthalmopathy progression with less than 71% sensitivity and roughly 72% specificity; 12 predicted patients were CT-confirmed with GO in a median of approximately 6.2 months. In cross-validation, the 13-signature model distinguished ophthalmopathy from stable hyperthyroidism with 87.88% sensitivity and around 81% specificity, while in the test set the corresponding values were about 80% and 75%. Sample size was not predetermined statistically, and investigators were not blinded to group allocation.

The germline V gene provides CDR1 KGHSH and CDR2 LQKENI. Its CDR3 holds 14 amino acids, cysteine through phenylalanine. Solely the CDR3 DNA is kept, with 42 bases framed from the first base. This clonotype was counted at least ten times. Its antigen remains unidentified. Its ends do not fully match the called genes, so a read error is possible. For repertoire sequencing, the TCR beta CDR3 regions were amplified from RNA transcripts. A first-round RT-PCR used HTBI primers with the Qiagen OneStep RT-PCR kit, followed by a second-round multiplex PCR, size selection and purification. The libraries underwent paired-end sequencing with 100 bp reads on an Illumina HiSeq2000. The paper's data handling went like this. SOAPnuke was used to process the reads, removing any read that contained adapters or uncalled bases, had a mean Phred below 15, or lacked an exact match to the constant primer or identifier. COPE v1.2.5 was used to merge high-quality paired reads. Each unique nucleotide sequence was treated as a clonotype, and MiTCR v1.1 was used to align the clonotypes to the IMGT TRB V, D and J references. Only V-J combinations with frequency above 0.0001 were analysed, covering over 98% of repertoires. A TCR clonal expansion and chaos score per V-J combination was defined as the ratio of F50 clonal expansion to chaos observed in the TCRdist matrix. Welch's t-statistics and random forest were used to narrow the features down to more than 10 V-J combinations, which were then fed into a naive Bayes classifier. The similarity between thyroid and blood repertoires was quantified using the Morisita-Horn index. The public sequencing data were trimmed at Q25 with fastp and processed into clonotypes with MiXCR by TCRdb, which kept only in-frame beta chains. Every distinct CDR3 protein forms one entry, paired with its most common genes and DNA. TCRdb, rather than the study authors, made the V and J calls. Recorded for this sample are a few hundred thousand distinct CDR3 sequences; roughly 15% of them occurred a single time. The ten top clones hold around an eighth of the sample.

Ophthalmopathy patients had moderately to severely active disease, Clinical Activity Score of at least 3, NOSPECS grade of at least 4, and disease duration under 3 months. Patients were excluded if they had other autoimmune diseases, uncontrolled infections, pregnancy or lactation. Clinical symptoms, serum thyroxine, TRAb, thyroid ultrasound and orbital computed tomography were used for diagnosis. PBMCs were isolated from 8 to 10 ml of fresh peripheral blood by Ficoll-Paque density gradient centrifugation. Total RNA was extracted using Trizol reagent, and RNA quality was checked on an Agilent 2100 Bioanalyzer.

The sample comprised peripheral blood. The receptor chain draws on TRBV18 and TRBJ1-1, with the identity of the D gene unclear. This receptor was identified in an adult man with Graves' ophthalmopathy. The base sequence is TGTGCCAGCTCACCAGGCTTTGAAGGCGGCTTAAGTTTTTTT. Translation gives CASSPGFEGGLSFF.